A single sample is the source of the 32 T cell receptor beta chains below, sequenced in a study of blood T cell repertoires in COVID-19. The data were produced by immunoSEQ multiplex PCR, yet TCRdb's version contains in-frame clones alone and is incomplete. The sample has 150,000 to 200,000 clones, 84% seen once. Sequencing was performed on PBMCs or T cells enriched from blood (not recorded which). The receptors were gathered from a woman aged 25 to 39 who had been exposed to COVID-19.

The chain recombines TRBV3-1 (or the pseudogene TRBV3-2) with TRBJ1-2; 8 nucleotides align to TRBD1. This CDR3 comprises 14 residues. V lost 4 bases to trimming and J lost 8 bases; unmatched junction nucleotides: 9. The germline V gene has CDR1 LGHDT and CDR2 YNNKEL (reference sequence). The CDR3 DNA is TGTGCCAGCAGCCTTGAGGGGACAGGCGACGGCTACACCTTC. Its protein product is CASSLEGTGDGYTF.

This chain connects TRBV7-3 to TRBJ2-6; 8 positions match TRBD1. Germline loops: CDR1 SGHTA, CDR2 FQGTGA. The trim removed 6 bases at V and 3 bases at J, leaving 13 bases unmatched. CDR3 length: 18 amino acids. The CDR3 reads CASSPNGQGSGGANVLTF. CDR3 bases: TGTGCCAGCAGTCCTAATGGACAGGGCTCGGGTGGGGCCAACGTCCTGACTTTC. The full variable domain, rest sourced from reference TRBV7-3 and TRBJ2-6, is GAGVSQTPSNKVTEKGKYVELRCDPISGHTALYWYRQSLGQGPEFLIYFQGTGAADDSGLPNDRFFAVRPEGSVSTLKIQRTERGDSAVYLCASSPNGQGSGGANVLTFGAGSRLTVL.

CDR3 residues: CAYTRTGGSSFDEQYF. In nucleotides, the CDR3 is TGTGCCTACACACGTACAGGGGGCTCTTCGTTCGACGAGCAGTACTTC. The chain recombines TRBV30 with TRBJ2-7; TRBD1 matches 9 bases. The germline CDR1 and CDR2 sequences are GTSNPN and SVGIG (reference sequence). After removal of 7 bases from V and 5 bases from J, the junction contained 18 bases not matched to a gene. The CDR3 covers 16 residues.

This chain uses TRBV9 with TRBJ1-1; TRBD1 is a possible D gene (6 bases). Looked up from germline, CDR1 is SGDLS and CDR2 is YYNGEE. V was shortened by 0 bases and J by 7 bases, with 16 bases between the two germline ends. The CDR3 contains 15 residues. The CDR3 loop reads CASSVEGQPFNEAFF. The DNA for the CDR3 is TGTGCCAGCAGCGTAGAAGGACAGCCATTTAATGAAGCTTTCTTT.

The chain is built from TRBV6-5 and TRBJ1-2; D call uncertain. The V gene lost 2 bases and the J gene lost 3 bases, with 13 bases spanning the gap. CDR1 MNHEY and CDR2 SVGAGI come from the germline V gene. This CDR3 comprises 15 residues. CDR3 nucleotide sequence: TGTGCCAGCAGTTACGTCCCCCGACGGGACTATGGCTACACCTTC. This encodes CASSYVPRRDYGYTF.

The CDR3 nucleotides are TGTGCCAGCAGCCCCACAGGGAAGAATCAGCCCCAGCATTTT. Residues: CASSPTGKNQPQHF. The chain couples TRBV7-9 to TRBJ1-5; D is perhaps TRBD1 (6 bases). Germline-derived CDR1 and CDR2 are SEHNR and FQNEAQ (reference sequence). The V end was cut by 5 bases, the J end by 4 bases, with 12 bases between. The CDR3 spans 14 residues. The full variable domain, rest sourced from reference TRBV7-9 and TRBJ1-5, is DTGVSQNPRHKITKRGQNVTFRCDPISEHNRLYWYRQTLGQGPEFLTYFQNEAQLEKSRLLSDRFSAERPKGSFSTLEIQRTEQGDSAMYLCASSPTGKNQPQHFGDGTRLSIL.

This chain connects TRBV7-2 to TRBJ2-1; D is ambiguous. The germline V and J ends were trimmed by 1 base and 7 bases, with 8 bases remaining between them. The CDR3 runs 13 residues. Germline CDR1 is SGHTA and CDR2 is FQGNSA. CDR3 nucleotide sequence: TGTGCCAGCAGCTTAGATCGGGTGAATGAGCAGTTCTTC. Translating gives CASSLDRVNEQFF.

This rearrangement joins TRBV5-6 to TRBJ1-1; D unresolved. V lost 5 bases, J lost 1 base, and 15 bases lay in between. The CDR3 spans 15 residues. Germline lookup yields CDR1 SGHDT and CDR2 YYEEEE. The CDR3 DNA reads TGTGCCAGCAGTCATCTATCCAGACAGAACACTGAAGCTTTCTTT. It translates to CASSHLSRQNTEAFF.

The V gene is TRBV6-5, the J gene TRBJ1-5; no clear D. This CDR3 is built from 13 residues. With 4 bases removed from V and 1 base from J, the gap between germline ends came to 5 bases. Germline lookup yields CDR1 MNHEY and CDR2 SVGAGI. CDR3 nucleotides: TGTGCCAGCAGTTGGCGGAGCAATCAGCCCCAGCATTTT. It yields the protein CASSWRSNQPQHF.

The chain carries TRBV6-1 and TRBJ1-1; D remains unclear. This CDR3 spans 13 amino acids. Per germline, CDR1 MNHNS and CDR2 SASEGT. The V end was cut by 5 bases, the J end by 1 base, with 8 bases between. The CDR3, as DNA: TGTGCCAGCAGTTATACAGCGAACACTGAAGCTTTCTTT. It yields the protein CASSYTANTEAFF.

V usage is TRBV5-1 and J usage is TRBJ2-7; TRBD1 matches at 7 bases. V lost 1 base and J lost 0; bases outside the gene matches: 7. The CDR3 consists of 16 residues. Germline CDR1 is SGHRS and CDR2 is YFSETQ. The CDR3 coding sequence is TGCGCCAGCAGCTTGTGGGGACAGACGCCCTCCTACGAGCAGTACTTC. Protein sequence: CASSLWGQTPSYEQYF. Using reference TRBV5-1 and TRBJ2-7 for the parts outside the CDR3, the full variable domain is KAGVTQTPRYLIKTRGQQVTLSCSPISGHRSVSWYQQTPGQGLQFLFEYFSETQRNKGNFPGRFSGRQFSNSRSEMNVSTLELGDSALYLCASSLWGQTPSYEQYFGPGTRLTVT.

The chain employs TRBV7-9 and TRBJ1-3, with 8 bases matching TRBD1. This CDR3 region has 13 residues. Germline assignment: CDR1 SEHNR and CDR2 FQNEAQ (reference sequence). CDR3 protein: CGRDRLLGNTIYF. CDR3 DNA sequence: TGTGGCCGGGACAGGCTTCTTGGAAACACCATATATTTT.

The chain carries TRBV9 and TRBJ2-2; D not resolved. The CDR3 consists of 15 residues. V lost 7 bases to trimming and J lost 1 base, with 14 bases between them. Germline V gene sequence: CDR1 SGDLS, CDR2 YYNGEE. This chain's CDR3 is CASHPGLRNTGELFF. As DNA, the CDR3 is TGTGCCAGCCACCCTGGGCTAAGGAACACCGGGGAGCTGTTTTTT.

The J gene is TRBJ1-5, the V gene TRBV7-9; TRBD1 matches at 9 bases. The CDR3 loop spans 16 amino acids. CDR1 is SEHNR and CDR2 is FQNEAQ in the germline V gene (reference sequence). Trimming took 2 bases from V and 0 from J; bases not matched to a gene: 2. The CDR3 is CASSLWDRDSNQPQHF. CDR3 nucleotide sequence: TGTGCCAGCAGCTTATGGGACAGGGATAGCAATCAGCCCCAGCATTTT.

This sequence joins TRBV15 and TRBJ2-3; possibly TRBD2 for D (5 bases). This CDR3 has 14 amino acids. Trimming pared 4 bases from V and 2 bases from J, leaving 10 bases between. Germline V gives CDR1 LNHNV, CDR2 YYDKDF (reference sequence). This CDR3 reads CATSTRGYTDTQYF. CDR3 DNA sequence: TGTGCCACCAGCACCCGCGGGTACACAGATACGCAGTATTTT.

This chain joins TRBV10-2 and TRBJ2-7; D is perhaps TRBD2 (6 bases). Deletions cut 3 bases from V and 4 bases from J, with 13 bases between. The germline CDR1 and CDR2 sequences are WSHSY and SAAADI. The CDR3 runs 14 residues. This CDR3 reads CASSEAGSWYEQYF. DNA of the CDR3: TGCGCCAGCAGTGAAGCGGGTAGCTGGTACGAGCAGTACTTC.

The chain uses TRBV14 and TRBJ2-5; no reliable D call. CDR1 and CDR2 (germline): SGHDN, FVKESK. This CDR3 is 17 amino acids long. The V gene lost 0 bases and the J gene lost 3 bases, with 17 bases spanning the gap. The CDR3 bases are TGTGCCAGCAGCCAAGAAGACTTCCTAAGACCCAAAGAGACCCAGTACTTC. Its translation is CASSQEDFLRPKETQYF.

The chain uses TRBV19 and TRBJ2-7, with 9 positions matching TRBD1. CDR3 length: 14 amino acids. With V trimmed by 4 bases and J by 3 bases, 4 bases remained unmatched. Germline CDR1 is LNHDA and CDR2 is SQIVND (reference sequence). The CDR3 region is CASSKGQGSYEQYF. The CDR3 DNA is TGTGCCAGTAGTAAGGGACAGGGTAGCTACGAGCAGTACTTC.

This chain uses TRBV2 with TRBJ1-1; 7 bases map to TRBD1. This CDR3 is 13 amino acids long. Per the germline V gene, CDR1 is SNHLY and CDR2 is FYNNEI. The V segment lost 0 bases and the J segment 10 bases; nucleotides outside the gene matches: 5. CDR3 sequence: CASSEALGQPAFF. CDR3 DNA: TGTGCCAGCAGTGAAGCCCTGGGACAGCCAGCTTTCTTT.

V is TRBV5-8 and J is TRBJ2-7, with TRBD1 as a possible D gene (6 bases). Trimming removed 1 base from V and 5 bases from J, with 16 bases in between. The CDR3 spans 15 residues. Germline V CDR1 and CDR2: SGHTS, YDEGEE. This chain's CDR3 is CASSLWGTPNNEQYF. The CDR3 DNA reads as TGTGCCAGCAGCTTGTGGGGGACACCTAACAACGAGCAGTACTTC.

This clone was seen more than once but under ten times. The chain links TRBV2 to TRBJ1-6, with 9 positions matching TRBD1. The CDR3 loop spans 17 amino acids. With V trimmed by 6 bases and J by 9 bases, 15 bases remained unmatched. Germline assignment: CDR1 SNHLY and CDR2 FYNNEI. CDR3 protein: CASSHVPGQGSGSPLHF. The CDR3 nucleotides read TGTGCCAGCAGCCACGTCCCGGGACAGGGTTCGGGTTCACCCCTCCACTTT.

With respect to this clone: The sample carries other DNA sequences with the same CDR3. The chain couples TRBV6-5 to TRBJ1-1; 8 bases match TRBD1. The germline CDR1 and CDR2 sequences are MNHEY and SVGAGI. The CDR3 extends over 14 amino acids. J gave up 3 bases and V 2 bases, and 2 bases lay outside the gene matches. Here the CDR3 reads CASSYRGQDTEAFF. Written as DNA, the CDR3 is TGTGCCAGCAGTTACCGGGGACAGGACACTGAAGCTTTCTTT.

This chain connects TRBV14 to TRBJ1-3; D may be TRBD1 (5 bases). CDR1 and CDR2 from the germline V gene are SGHDN and FVKESK. CDR3 length: 16 amino acids. V was trimmed by 2 bases and J by 3 bases, leaving 14 bases between them. CDR3 DNA sequence: TGTGCCAGCAGCCAAATTAAGGGGTCGAGTGGAAACACCATATATTTT. It specifies CASSQIKGSSGNTIYF. The entire variable domain, with the rest obtained from reference TRBV14 and TRBJ1-3, is as follows: EAGVTQFPSHSVIEKGQTVTLRCDPISGHDNLYWYRRVMGKEIKFLLHFVKESKQDESGMPNNRFLAERTGGTYSTLKVQPAELEDSGVYFCASSQIKGSSGNTIYFGEGSWLTVV.

The chain carries TRBV4-1 and TRBJ2-5; 7 nucleotides match TRBD2. The V gene's germline CDR1 is MGHRA and CDR2 YSYEKL. The CDR3 extends over 14 amino acids. V was pared by 4 bases and J by 5 bases, with 7 bases of the junction left unmatched. This chain's CDR3 is CASSLVWGGETQYF. In nucleotides, the CDR3 is TGCGCCAGCAGCCTCGTATGGGGAGGGGAGACCCAGTACTTC.

The chain recombines TRBV10-1 with TRBJ2-2, with TRBD1 as a possible D gene (7 bases). The CDR3 covers 19 residues. V lost 0 bases to trimming and J lost 1 base, with 18 bases between them. Germline CDR1 is WNHNN and CDR2 is SYGVQD (reference sequence). The CDR3 protein is CASSESGRGAALNTGELFF. Written as DNA, the CDR3 is TGCGCCAGCAGTGAGTCCGGCAGGGGGGCCGCCCTGAACACCGGGGAGCTGTTTTTT.

This chain connects TRBV27 to TRBJ1-2; 7 bases fit TRBD1. Germline V CDR1 and CDR2: MNHEY, SMNVEV (reference sequence). Trimming removed 7 bases from V and 6 bases from J; junction bases left unmatched: 11. The CDR3 runs to 14 residues. CDR3 sequence (DNA): TGTGCCAGCAAGCCCCTGGACAGGAATGATGGCTACACCTTC. Protein: CASKPLDRNDGYTF.

The chain employs TRBV29-1 and TRBJ1-1; 9 bases agree with TRBD1. The CDR3 extends over 15 amino acids. Trimming cost V 7 bases and J 4 bases; bases outside gene matches: 13. The germline gives CDR1 SQVTM, CDR2 ANQGSEA. The DNA for the CDR3 is TGCAGCGGGACAGGGGCCTCCCAGGGGGGCACTGAAGCTTTCTTT. Amino acid sequence: CSGTGASQGGTEAFF.

This clone was observed a single time. The chain joins TRBV5-1 to TRBJ1-4, with TRBD1 matching 7 bases. With 4 bases clipped from V and 8 bases from J, the junction kept 20 bases outside the gene matches. The CDR3 contains 18 residues. Germline assignment: CDR1 SGHRS and CDR2 YFSETQ. The CDR3 spells CASSLTSTGRGHLEKLFF. The CDR3 nucleotides read TGCGCCAGCAGCCTCACTTCGACAGGGAGAGGACACTTAGAAAAACTGTTTTTT.

DNA of the CDR3: TGCGCCAGCAGCCCGGGATTAGGGAGTAATAGCAATCAGCCCCAGCATTTT. It yields the protein CASSPGLGSNSNQPQHF. This chain links TRBV4-1 with TRBJ1-5; D not resolved. CDR1 and CDR2 from the germline V gene are MGHRA and YSYEKL. Deletions cut 4 bases from V and 0 bases from J, with 16 bases between. The CDR3 contains 17 residues.

The chain joins TRBV5-4 to TRBJ1-2; 7 bases line up with TRBD1. The length of the CDR3 is 15 residues. The V and J ends lost 6 bases and 3 bases, in that order; junction bases with no gene match: 11. CDR1 is SGHNT and CDR2 is YYREEE in the germline V gene (reference sequence). CDR3 DNA: TGTGCCAGCATACGACAGGGCCTCGTAGACTATGGCTACACCTTC. Translated: CASIRQGLVDYGYTF. Full variable domain (outside the CDR3, taken from reference TRBV5-4 and TRBJ1-2): ETGVTQSPTHLIKTRGQQVTLRCSSQSGHNTVSWYQQALGQGPQFIFQYYREEENGRGNFPPRFSGLQFPNYSSELNVNALELDDSALYLCASIRQGLVDYGYTFGSGTRLTVV.

V gene TRBV7-9 combines with J gene TRBJ2-5; 8 bases are shared with TRBD2. CDR3 size: 15 residues. J gave up 5 bases and V 5 bases, and 10 bases lay outside the gene matches. CDR1 and CDR2 from the germline V gene are SEHNR and FQNEAQ (reference sequence). CDR3 sequence reads: CASSLARGVLETQYF. The CDR3 nucleotides are TGTGCCAGCAGCCTGGCGCGGGGGGTTTTGGAGACCCAGTACTTC.

V is TRBV6-5 and J is TRBJ1-3, with D hard to call. Germline V gene lookup returns CDR1 MNHEY and CDR2 SVGAGI. The CDR3 covers 14 residues. V was shortened by 6 bases and J by 2 bases, with 11 bases between the two germline ends. CDR3 DNA: TGTGCCAGCAGGCGATCAGAGGCTGGAAACACCATATATTTT. The encoded protein is CASRRSEAGNTIYF.